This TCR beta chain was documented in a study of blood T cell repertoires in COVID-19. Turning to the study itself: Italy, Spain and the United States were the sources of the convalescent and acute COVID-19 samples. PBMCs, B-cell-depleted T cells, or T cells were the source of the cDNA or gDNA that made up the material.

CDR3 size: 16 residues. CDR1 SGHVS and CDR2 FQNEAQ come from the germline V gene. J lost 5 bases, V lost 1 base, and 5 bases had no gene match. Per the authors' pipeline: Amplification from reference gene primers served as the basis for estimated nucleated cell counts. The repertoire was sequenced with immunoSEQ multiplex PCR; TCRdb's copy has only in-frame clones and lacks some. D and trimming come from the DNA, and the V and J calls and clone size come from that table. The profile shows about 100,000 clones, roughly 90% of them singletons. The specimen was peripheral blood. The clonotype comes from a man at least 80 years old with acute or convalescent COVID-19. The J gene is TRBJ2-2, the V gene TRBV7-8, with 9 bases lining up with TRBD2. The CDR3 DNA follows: TGTGCCAGCAGCTTAGGACTAGCGGAGGGAACCGGGGAGCTGTTTTTT. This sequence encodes CASSLGLAEGTGELFF.